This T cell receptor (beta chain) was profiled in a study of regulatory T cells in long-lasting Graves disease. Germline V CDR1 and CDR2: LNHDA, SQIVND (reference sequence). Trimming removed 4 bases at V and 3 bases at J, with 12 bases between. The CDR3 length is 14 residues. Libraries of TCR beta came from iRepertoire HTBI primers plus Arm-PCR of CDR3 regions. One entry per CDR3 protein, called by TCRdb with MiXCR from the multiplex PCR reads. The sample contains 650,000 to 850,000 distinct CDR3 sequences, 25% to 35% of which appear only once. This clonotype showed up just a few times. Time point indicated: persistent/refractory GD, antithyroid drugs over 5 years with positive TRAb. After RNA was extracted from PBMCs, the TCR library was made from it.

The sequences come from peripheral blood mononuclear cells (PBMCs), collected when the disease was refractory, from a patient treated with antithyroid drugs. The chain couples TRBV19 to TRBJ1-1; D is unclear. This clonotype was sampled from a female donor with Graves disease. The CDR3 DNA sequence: TGTGCCAGTAGTAAGATTACGGTCGACACTGAAGCTTTCTTT. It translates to CASSKITVDTEAFF.